The 16 T cell receptor beta chains below all came from one sample that was sequenced in a study of blood T cell repertoires in COVID-19. Clones were sequenced by immunoSEQ multiplex PCR, and TCRdb holds only the in-frame ones, with some missing. The sample gives about 200,000 clones, approximately 82% of which show up once; about 12% is in the top ten. The sample comprised peripheral blood. The receptors stem from a human donor in a cohort sampled during active COVID-19.

The chain couples TRBV14 to TRBJ2-5, with TRBD2 matching 12 bases. This CDR3 comprises 19 residues. V trimming: 0 bases; J trimming: 4 bases; junction bases outside the gene matches: 12. Germline V gene lookup returns CDR1 SGHDN and CDR2 FVKESK. Written as DNA, the CDR3 is TGTGCCAGCAGCCAAGATCGGAAAACTAGCGGGAGGCGGGGAGAGACCCAGTACTTC. The encoded protein is CASSQDRKTSGRRGETQYF.

This chain uses TRBV5-1 with TRBJ2-5; 9 nucleotides line up with TRBD1. The germline CDR1 and CDR2 sequences are SGHRS and YFSETQ. The CDR3 contains 14 residues. After removal of 2 bases from V and 2 bases from J, the junction contained 1 base not matched to a gene. Written as DNA, the CDR3 is TGCGCCAGCAGCTTCGGACAGGGGCAAGAGACCCAGTACTTC. Translated: CASSFGQGQETQYF.

J is TRBJ1-1 and V is TRBV5-1; possibly TRBD1 for D (5 bases). CDR3 length: 16 residues. CDR1 and CDR2 from the germline V gene are SGHRS and YFSETQ. V was pared by 6 bases and J by 3 bases, with 21 bases between. This CDR3 reads CASNRRRQTGDTEAFF. CDR3 coding DNA: TGCGCCAGCAACCGACGTCGACAGACTGGGGACACTGAAGCTTTCTTT. Full variable domain (remainder filled in from reference TRBV5-1 and TRBJ1-1): KAGVTQTPRYLIKTRGQQVTLSCSPISGHRSVSWYQQTPGQGLQFLFEYFSETQRNKGNFPGRFSGRQFSNSRSEMNVSTLELGDSALYLCASNRRRQTGDTEAFFGQGTRLTVV.

This clone turned up a few times. The rearrangement links TRBV7-2 to TRBJ2-2; tentative D call: TRBD2 (5 bases). Germline V gene lookup returns CDR1 SGHTA and CDR2 FQGNSA. Trimming stripped 6 bases from V and 2 bases from J, with 10 bases between. This CDR3 contains 14 residues. CDR3 bases: TGTGCCAGCAGAGACCGGGGTAACACCGGGGAGCTGTTTTTT. It encodes CASRDRGNTGELFF.

This clone was seen just once. The chain combines TRBV9 with TRBJ1-4; 7 bases are a match to TRBD1. CDR3 length: 15 residues. Trimming cost V 4 bases and J 5 bases; bases outside gene matches: 8. Germline CDR1 SGDLS, CDR2 YYNGEE. The CDR3 coding sequence is TGTGCCAGCAGCTCCTCGGACAGGCAAAATGAAAAACTGTTTTTT. Protein sequence: CASSSSDRQNEKLFF. Combining the CDR3 with reference TRBV9 and TRBJ1-4 gives the whole variable domain DSGVTQTPKHLITATGQRVTLRCSPRSGDLSVYWYQQSLDQGLQFLIQYYNGEERAKGNILERFSAQQFPDLHSELNLSSLELGDSALYFCASSSSDRQNEKLFFGSGTQLSVL.

This clone was seen just once. The chain employs TRBV4-2 and TRBJ1-2; 9 nucleotides align to TRBD1. Trimming removed 2 bases from V and 4 bases from J; junction bases left unmatched: 8. This CDR3 region has 16 residues. Germline V gene data show CDR1 as LGHNA and CDR2 as YNFKEQ. The CDR3 region has the DNA TGTGCCAGCAGCCAAAATCCAGGACAGGGGCTCTATGGCTACACCTTC. Residues: CASSQNPGQGLYGYTF.

For this clone: Other DNA sequences in this specimen translate into the identical CDR3. The V gene is TRBV18, the J gene TRBJ1-5, with 9 nucleotides matching TRBD1. This CDR3 region has 14 residues. Germline V gives CDR1 KGHSH, CDR2 LQKENI. Trimming took 3 bases from V and 4 from J; bases not matched to a gene: 1. In DNA form, the CDR3 reads TGTGCCAGCTCACCGACAGGGGGAAATCAGCCCCAGCATTTT. It encodes CASSPTGGNQPQHF.

The genes are TRBV5-1 and TRBJ2-2; the D gene is possibly TRBD1 (6 bases). Looked up from germline, CDR1 is SGHRS and CDR2 is YFSETQ. The CDR3 covers 13 residues. V was pared by 1 base and J by 8 bases, with 9 bases between. The CDR3 loop reads CASSLSGAGELFF. The CDR3 DNA follows: TGCGCCAGCAGCTTGTCAGGGGCAGGGGAGCTGTTTTTT.

Only a few counts were recorded for this clone. The chain has TRBV5-1 and TRBJ2-7; 9 nucleotides match TRBD2. Germline V gives CDR1 SGHRS, CDR2 YFSETQ. CDR3 length equals 13 residues. V lost 5 bases and J lost 2; bases outside the gene matches: 2. For the CDR3, the DNA is TGCGCCAGCAGGGCTAGCGGGACCTACGAGCAGTACTTC. Translating gives CASRASGTYEQYF.

This chain joins TRBV18 and TRBJ2-7; tentatively, D is TRBD1 (6 bases). Trimming took 2 bases from V and 3 from J, leaving 11 bases between them. The CDR3 has 14 amino acids. CDR1 KGHSH and CDR2 LQKENI come from the germline V gene. The CDR3 sequence is CASSPGNRDYEQYF. CDR3 DNA: TGTGCCAGCTCACCAGGGAACAGGGACTACGAGCAGTACTTC.

This clone was observed once. The chain joins TRBV6-5 to TRBJ2-5; possibly TRBD1 for D (6 bases). Germline assignment: CDR1 MNHEY and CDR2 SVGAGI. CDR3 length equals 14 residues. Deletions cut 4 bases from V and 1 base from J, with 10 bases between. Here the CDR3 reads CASSSTGFQETQYF. The CDR3 DNA reads TGTGCCAGCAGTTCGACAGGATTCCAAGAGACCCAGTACTTC.

The chain joins TRBV7-9 to TRBJ2-1; TRBD2 aligns across 7 bases. Germline CDR1 SEHNR, CDR2 FQNEAQ (reference sequence). CDR3 size: 13 residues. V was pared by 7 bases and J by 0 bases, with 0 bases of the junction left unmatched. The CDR3 sequence is CASKRDSYNEQFF. In DNA form, the CDR3 reads TGTGCCAGCAAGCGGGACTCCTACAATGAGCAGTTCTTC.

The gene calls are TRBV9 and TRBJ1-6; D is perhaps TRBD1 (5 bases). Trimming took 2 bases from V and 6 from J, leaving 9 bases between them. The CDR3 runs to 14 residues. Germline loops: CDR1 SGDLS, CDR2 YYNGEE. CDR3 region: CASSVQGGNSPLHF. CDR3 DNA: TGTGCCAGCAGCGTTCAGGGTGGTAATTCACCCCTCCACTTT. The full variable domain, completed using reference TRBV9 and TRBJ1-6, is DSGVTQTPKHLITATGQRVTLRCSPRSGDLSVYWYQQSLDQGLQFLIQYYNGEERAKGNILERFSAQQFPDLHSELNLSSLELGDSALYFCASSVQGGNSPLHFGNGTRLTVT.

The chain carries TRBV21-1 and TRBJ2-7; the table gives TRBD1 as D, unverified against the DNA. TRBV21-1 is flagged as a pseudogene. The CDR3 spans 14 residues. CDR3 nucleotides: TGTGCCAGCAGCAAACGACAGGGGGTCTACGAGCAGTACTTC. It specifies CASSKRQGVYEQYF.

V usage is TRBV7-8 and J usage is TRBJ2-2; 10 positions agree with TRBD2. The V gene end was trimmed by 5 bases and the J gene end by 5 bases; junction bases not matched to a gene: 5. The germline V gene has CDR1 SGHVS and CDR2 FQNEAQ. The CDR3 loop spans 15 amino acids. DNA of the CDR3: TGTGCCAGCAGCCTTGTAGCGGGAGGAACCGGGGAGCTGTTTTTT. Its translation is CASSLVAGGTGELFF.

This clone was counted a few times. The chain couples TRBV10-3 to TRBJ2-1; 7 bases match TRBD2. Germline V gene lookup returns CDR1 ENHRY and CDR2 SYGVKD. V gave up 0 bases and J gave up 2 bases; unmatched junction bases: 13. CDR3 size: 19 residues. The CDR3 protein is CAISESGGTHGGTYNEQFF. CDR3 in DNA: TGTGCCATCAGTGAGTCGGGAGGGACCCACGGGGGGACCTACAATGAGCAGTTCTTC.